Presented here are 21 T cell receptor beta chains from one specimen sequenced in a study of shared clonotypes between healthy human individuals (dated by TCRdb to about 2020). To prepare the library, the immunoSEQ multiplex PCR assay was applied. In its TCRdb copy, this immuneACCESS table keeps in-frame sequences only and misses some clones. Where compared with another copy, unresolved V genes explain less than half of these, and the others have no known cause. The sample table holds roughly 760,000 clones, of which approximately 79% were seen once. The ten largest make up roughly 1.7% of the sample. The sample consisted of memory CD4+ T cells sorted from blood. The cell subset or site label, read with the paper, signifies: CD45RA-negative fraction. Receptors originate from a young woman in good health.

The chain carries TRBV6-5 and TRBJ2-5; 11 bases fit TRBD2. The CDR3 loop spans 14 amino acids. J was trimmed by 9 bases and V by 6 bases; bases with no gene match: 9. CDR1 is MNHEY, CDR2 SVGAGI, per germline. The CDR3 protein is CASSTTSGGGAQYF. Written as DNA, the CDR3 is TGTGCCAGCAGCACCACTAGCGGGGGAGGCGCCCAGTACTTC.

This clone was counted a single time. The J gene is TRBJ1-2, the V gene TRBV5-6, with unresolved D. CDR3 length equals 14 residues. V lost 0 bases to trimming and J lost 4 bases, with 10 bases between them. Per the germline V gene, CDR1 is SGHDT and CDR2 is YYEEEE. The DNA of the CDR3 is TGTGCCAGCAGCTTGGAGTCCCCGAGCTATGGCTACACCTTC. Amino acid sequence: CASSLESPSYGYTF.

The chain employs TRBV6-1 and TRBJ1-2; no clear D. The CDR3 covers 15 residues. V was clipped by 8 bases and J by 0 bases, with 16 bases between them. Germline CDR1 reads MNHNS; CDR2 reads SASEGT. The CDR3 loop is CASRDLGSANYGYTF. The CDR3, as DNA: TGTGCCAGCCGAGATCTGGGGTCGGCTAACTATGGCTACACCTTC.

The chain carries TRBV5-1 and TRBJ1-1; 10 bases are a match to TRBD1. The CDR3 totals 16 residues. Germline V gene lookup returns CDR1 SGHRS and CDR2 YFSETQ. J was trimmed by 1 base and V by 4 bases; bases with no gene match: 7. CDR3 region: CASSPRDRGRNTEAFF. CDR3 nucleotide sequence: TGCGCCAGCAGCCCCCGGGACAGGGGAAGGAACACTGAAGCTTTCTTT.

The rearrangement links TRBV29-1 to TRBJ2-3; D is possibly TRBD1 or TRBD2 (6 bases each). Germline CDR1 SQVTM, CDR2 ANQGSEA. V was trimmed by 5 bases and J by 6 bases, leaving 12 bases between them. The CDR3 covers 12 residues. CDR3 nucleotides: TGCAGCGTTAAGTCCGGGGGCGATACGCAGTATTTT. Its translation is CSVKSGGDTQYF.

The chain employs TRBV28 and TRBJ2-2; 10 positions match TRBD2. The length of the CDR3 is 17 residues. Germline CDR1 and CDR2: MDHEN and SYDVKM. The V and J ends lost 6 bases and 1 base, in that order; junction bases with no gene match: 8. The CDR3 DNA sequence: TGTGCCAGCAGGAGGAGCGGGAGGGCCGGGAACACCGGGGAGCTGTTTTTT. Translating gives CASRRSGRAGNTGELFF.

For the CDR3, the DNA is TGTGCCAGCACCGACCCCGGACTAGCGGGAGTCGGACAGCAGTTCTTC. This gives the protein CASTDPGLAGVGQQFF. This chain links TRBV28 with TRBJ2-1, with 13 bases that match TRBD2. In germline, CDR1 is MDHEN, CDR2 SYDVKM. V was pared by 7 bases and J by 11 bases, with 14 bases of the junction left unmatched. The CDR3 spans 16 residues.

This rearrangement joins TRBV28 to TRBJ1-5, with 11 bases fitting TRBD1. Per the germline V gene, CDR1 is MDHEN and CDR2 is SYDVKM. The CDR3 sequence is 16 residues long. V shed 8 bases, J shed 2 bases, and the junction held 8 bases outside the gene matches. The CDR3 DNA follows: TGTGCCAGCGCCCGGGACAGGGGGAGACGCAATCAGCCCCAGCATTTT. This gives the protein CASARDRGRRNQPQHF.

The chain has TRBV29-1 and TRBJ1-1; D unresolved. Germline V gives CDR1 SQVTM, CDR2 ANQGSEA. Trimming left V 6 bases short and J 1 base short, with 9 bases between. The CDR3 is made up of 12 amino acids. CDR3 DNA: TGCAGCGTCCGACCGTCGAACACTGAAGCTTTCTTT. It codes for CSVRPSNTEAFF.

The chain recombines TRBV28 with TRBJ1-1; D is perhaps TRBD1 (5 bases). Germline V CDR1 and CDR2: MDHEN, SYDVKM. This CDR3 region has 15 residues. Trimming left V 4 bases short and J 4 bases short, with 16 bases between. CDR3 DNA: TGTGCCAGCAGTTCCCACGGAGGGCAGGGCACTGAAGCTTTCTTT. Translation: CASSSHGGQGTEAFF.

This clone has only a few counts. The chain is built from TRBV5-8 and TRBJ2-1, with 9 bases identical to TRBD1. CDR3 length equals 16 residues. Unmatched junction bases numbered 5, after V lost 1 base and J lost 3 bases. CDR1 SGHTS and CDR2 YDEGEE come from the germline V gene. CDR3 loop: CASSLSGTGIYNEQFF. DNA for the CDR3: TGTGCCAGCAGCTTGTCCGGGACAGGGATCTACAATGAGCAGTTCTTC.

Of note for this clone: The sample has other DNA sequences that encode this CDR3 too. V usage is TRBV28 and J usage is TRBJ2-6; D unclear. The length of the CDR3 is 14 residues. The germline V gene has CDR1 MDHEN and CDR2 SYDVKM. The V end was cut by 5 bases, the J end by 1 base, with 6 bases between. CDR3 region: CASSRTSGANVLTF. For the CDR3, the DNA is TGTGCCAGCAGTCGTACTTCTGGGGCCAACGTCCTGACTTTC.

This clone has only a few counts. In DNA, the CDR3 is TGTGCCAGCAGTTCCATTGGGACAGGGGGAAGGAACACTGAAGCTTTCTTT. This gives the protein CASSSIGTGGRNTEAFF. This chain connects TRBV28 to TRBJ1-1, with 11 bases aligning to TRBD1. Germline V gives CDR1 MDHEN, CDR2 SYDVKM. The CDR3 has 17 residues. Losses at the gene ends were 4 bases for V and 1 base for J; bases not matched to a gene: 8.

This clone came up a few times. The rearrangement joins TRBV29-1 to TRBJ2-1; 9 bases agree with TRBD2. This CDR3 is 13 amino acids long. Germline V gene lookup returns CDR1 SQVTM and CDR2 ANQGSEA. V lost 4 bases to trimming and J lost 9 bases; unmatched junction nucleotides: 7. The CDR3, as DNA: TGCAGCGTTGGGCTAGCGGGGATGAGTGAGCAGTTCTTC. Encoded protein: CSVGLAGMSEQFF.

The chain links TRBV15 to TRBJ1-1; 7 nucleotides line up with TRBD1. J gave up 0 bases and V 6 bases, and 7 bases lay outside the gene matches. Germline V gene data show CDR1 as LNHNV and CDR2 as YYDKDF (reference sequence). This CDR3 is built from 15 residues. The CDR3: CATSPGQILNTEAFF. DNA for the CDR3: TGTGCCACCAGTCCGGGACAGATATTGAACACTGAAGCTTTCTTT. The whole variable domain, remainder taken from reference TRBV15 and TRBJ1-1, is DAMVIQNPRYQVTQFGKPVTLSCSQTLNHNVMYWYQQKSSQAPKLLFHYYDKDFNNEADTPDNFQSRRPNTSFCFLDIRSPGLGDTAMYLCATSPGQILNTEAFFGQGTRLTVV.

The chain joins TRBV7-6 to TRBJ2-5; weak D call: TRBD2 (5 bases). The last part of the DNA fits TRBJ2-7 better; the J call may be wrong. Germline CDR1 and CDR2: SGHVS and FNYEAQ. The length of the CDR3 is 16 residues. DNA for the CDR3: TGTGCCAGCAGCTTAGCGGTGGCGGGTCAGGCCTACGAGCAGTACTTC. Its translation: CASSLAVAGQAYEQYF.

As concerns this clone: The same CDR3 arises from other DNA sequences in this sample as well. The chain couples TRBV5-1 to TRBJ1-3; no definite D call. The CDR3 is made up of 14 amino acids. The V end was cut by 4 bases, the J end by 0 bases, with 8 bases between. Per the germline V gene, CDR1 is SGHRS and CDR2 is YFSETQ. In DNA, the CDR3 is TGCGCCAGCAGCACCGCCAGCTCTGGAAACACCATATATTTT. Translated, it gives CASSTASSGNTIYF.

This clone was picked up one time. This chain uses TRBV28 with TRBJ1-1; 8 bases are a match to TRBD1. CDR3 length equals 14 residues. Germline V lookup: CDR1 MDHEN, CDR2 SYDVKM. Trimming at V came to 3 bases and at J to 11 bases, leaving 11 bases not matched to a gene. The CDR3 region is CASSFLTGGFAAFF. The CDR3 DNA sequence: TGTGCCAGCAGTTTTTTAACAGGGGGGTTCGCGGCTTTCTTT.

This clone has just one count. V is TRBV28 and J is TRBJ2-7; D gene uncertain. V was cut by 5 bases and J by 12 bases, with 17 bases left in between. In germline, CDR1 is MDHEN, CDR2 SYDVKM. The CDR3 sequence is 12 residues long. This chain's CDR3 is CASSLAHVGPYF. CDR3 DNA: TGTGCCAGCAGTCTGGCTCATGTGGGTCCGTACTTC.

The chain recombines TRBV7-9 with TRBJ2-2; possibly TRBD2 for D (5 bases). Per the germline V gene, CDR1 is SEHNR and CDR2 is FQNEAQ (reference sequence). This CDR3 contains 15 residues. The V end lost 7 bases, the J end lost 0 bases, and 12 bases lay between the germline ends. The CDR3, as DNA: TGTGCCAGCATCGGGAAGCGGACGAACACCGGGGAGCTGTTTTTT. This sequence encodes CASIGKRTNTGELFF.

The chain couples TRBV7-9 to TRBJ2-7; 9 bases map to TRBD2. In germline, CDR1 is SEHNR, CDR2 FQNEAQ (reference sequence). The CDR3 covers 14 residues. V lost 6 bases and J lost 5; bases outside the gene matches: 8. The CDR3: CASSPGTSFNEQYF. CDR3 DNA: TGTGCCAGCAGTCCCGGGACTAGCTTTAACGAGCAGTACTTC.